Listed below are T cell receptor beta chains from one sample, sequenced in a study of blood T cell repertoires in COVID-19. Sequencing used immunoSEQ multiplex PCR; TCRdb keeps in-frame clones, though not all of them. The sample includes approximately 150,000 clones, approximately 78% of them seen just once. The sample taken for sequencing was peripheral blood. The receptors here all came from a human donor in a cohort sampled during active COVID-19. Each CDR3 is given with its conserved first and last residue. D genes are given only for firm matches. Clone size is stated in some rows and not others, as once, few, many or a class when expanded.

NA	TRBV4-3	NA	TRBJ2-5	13	TGCGCCAGCAGCCAGAGGGAGCTTGGGGCCCAGTACTTC	CASSQRELGAQYF
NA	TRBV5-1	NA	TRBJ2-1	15	TGCGCCAGCAGCTTGACATGGGGACTCCAAACTAGTCAGTTCTTC	CASSLTWGLQTSQFF
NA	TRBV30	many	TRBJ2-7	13	TGTGCCTGGAGTCAGGGCGCTTACCACGAGCAGTACTTC	CAWSQGAYHEQYF
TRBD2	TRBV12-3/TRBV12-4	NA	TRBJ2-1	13	TGTGCCAGCGGACGGGCTAGCGGCAATGAGCAGTTCTTC	CASGRASGNEQFF
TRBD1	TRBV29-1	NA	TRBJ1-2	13	TGCAGCGTTGAGGACAGGGGAGGAGATGGCTACACCTTC	CSVEDRGGDGYTF
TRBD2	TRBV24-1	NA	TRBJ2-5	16	TGTGCCACCAGTGATCGGCGGAACGGGGGGCAAGAGACCCAGTACTTC	CATSDRRNGGQETQYF
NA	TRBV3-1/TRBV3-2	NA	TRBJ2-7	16	TGTGCCAGCAGCCCATCGGGCGGGGCAGCCTCCTACGAGCAGTACTTC	CASSPSGGAASYEQYF
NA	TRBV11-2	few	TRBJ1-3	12	TGTGCCAGCAGCTCAGGGTTTAACACCATATATTTT	CASSSGFNTIYF
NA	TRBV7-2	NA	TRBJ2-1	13	TGTGCCAGCAGCTTAATTCGGGGCAATGAGCAGTTCTTC	CASSLIRGNEQFF
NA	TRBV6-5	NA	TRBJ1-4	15	TGTGCCAGCAGCAGACAGGTTGCAACTAATGAAAAACTGTTTTTT	CASSRQVATNEKLFF
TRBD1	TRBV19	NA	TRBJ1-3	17	TGTGCCAGTAGTATAATCATGTTACAGGGGTCTGGAAACACCATATATTTT	CASSIIMLQGSGNTIYF
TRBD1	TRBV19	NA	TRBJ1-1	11	TGTGCCAGTACCTGGACAGGGGAAGCTTTCTTT	CASTWTGEAFF
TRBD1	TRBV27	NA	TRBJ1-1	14	TGTGCCAGCAGTCCCGGGACAGGGGCCACTGAAGCTTTCTTT	CASSPGTGATEAFF
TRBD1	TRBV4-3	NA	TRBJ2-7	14	TGCGCCAGCAGCTTTGACAGGGGAACCTACGAGCAGTACTTC	CASSFDRGTYEQYF
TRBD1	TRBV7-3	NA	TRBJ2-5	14	TGTGCCAGCAGTTTGACAGGGGGGGAAGAGACCCAGTACTTC	CASSLTGGEETQYF
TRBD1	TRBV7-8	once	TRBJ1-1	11	TGTGCCAGCAGCCGGACAGGGGTAGCTTTCTTT	CASSRTGVAFF
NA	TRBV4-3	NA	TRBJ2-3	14	TGCGCCAGCAGCCAAGCGGTGGCGGGAGATACGCAGTATTTT	CASSQAVAGDTQYF
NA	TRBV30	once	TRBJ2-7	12	TGTGCCGGGGGGGGCAGCTCCTACGAGCAGTACTTC	CAGGGSSYEQYF
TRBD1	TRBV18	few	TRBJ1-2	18	TGTGCCAGCTCACCTTACAATCTCGACAGGGTAGCGAGCTATGGCTACACCTTC	CASSPYNLDRVASYGYTF
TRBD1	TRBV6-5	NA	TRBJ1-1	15	TGTGCCAGCAGTATCCGACAGGGGGCGGGCACTGAAGCTTTCTTT	CASSIRQGAGTEAFF
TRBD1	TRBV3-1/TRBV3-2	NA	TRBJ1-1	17	TGTGCCAGCAGCCAAGATATGAGACAGGGGGCGCGAGCTGAAGCTTTCTTT	CASSQDMRQGARAEAFF
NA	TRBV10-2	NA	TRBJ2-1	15	TGCGCCAGCAGTCCAGGGGTCCCTTCCTACAATGAGCAGTTCTTC	CASSPGVPSYNEQFF
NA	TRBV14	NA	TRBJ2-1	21	TGTGCCAGCAGCCAAGATCGAGGTAGCGAGACTGTCCGCTGGGGATTGAATGAGCAGTTCTTC	CASSQDRGSETVRWGLNEQFF
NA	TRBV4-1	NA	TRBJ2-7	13	TGCGCCAGCAGCCAAGATAAGGGGTACGAGCAGTACTTC	CASSQDKGYEQYF
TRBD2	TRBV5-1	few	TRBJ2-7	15	TGCGCCAGCAGCTTACGGGGGGATAGCTCCTACGAGCAGTACTTC	CASSLRGDSSYEQYF
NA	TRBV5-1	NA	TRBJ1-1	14	TGCGCCAGCAGCTCCTTACTAAACAGGGTTGGAGCTTTCTTT	CASSSLLNRVGAFF
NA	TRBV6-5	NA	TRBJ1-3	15	TGTGCCAGCAGTTCGGAAGGGGCGAGTGGAAACACCATATATTTT	CASSSEGASGNTIYF
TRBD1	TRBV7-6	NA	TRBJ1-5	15	TGTGCCAGCAGCCGGAGGACAGGGGCCAATCAGCCCCAGCATTTT	CASSRRTGANQPQHF
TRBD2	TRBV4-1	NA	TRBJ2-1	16	TGCGCCAGCAGCCAAGAGATAGCGGGAGCCTACAATGAGCAGTTCTTC	CASSQEIAGAYNEQFF
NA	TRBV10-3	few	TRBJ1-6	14	TGTGCCATCAGCCCAGGTGTGAACAATTCACCCCTCCACTTT	CAISPGVNNSPLHF
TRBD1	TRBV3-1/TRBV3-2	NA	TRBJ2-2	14	TGTGCCAGCAGTCAAAATACAGGGGCAGGGGAGCTGTTTTTT	CASSQNTGAGELFF
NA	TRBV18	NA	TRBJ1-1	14	TGTGCCAGCTCACCACCGAGTCGTCAGGGAGAAGCTTTCTTT	CASSPPSRQGEAFF
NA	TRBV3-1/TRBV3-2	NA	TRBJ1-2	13	TGTGCCAGCAGCTCCGTTGGGAGCTATGGCTACACCTTC	CASSSVGSYGYTF
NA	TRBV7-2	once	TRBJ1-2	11	TGTGCCAGCAGCCCAGGGATTGGCTACACCTTC	CASSPGIGYTF
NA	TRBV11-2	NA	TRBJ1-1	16	TGTGCCAGCAGCTTAGGCGGAGCGGTAGTTGGCACTGAAGCTTTCTTT	CASSLGGAVVGTEAFF
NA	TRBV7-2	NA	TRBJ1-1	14	TGTGCCAGCAGCTTCGGACGGGGGAACACTGAAGCTTTCTTT	CASSFGRGNTEAFF
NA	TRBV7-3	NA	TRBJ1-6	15	TGTGCCAGCAGTCAAGGTCCGGGGATCAATTCACCCCTCCACTTT	CASSQGPGINSPLHF
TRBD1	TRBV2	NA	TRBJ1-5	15	TGTGCCAGCAGGGCCTGGGGACAGTCTAATCAGCCCCAGCATTTT	CASRAWGQSNQPQHF
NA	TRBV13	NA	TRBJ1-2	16	TGTGCCAGCAGCTCCCGGGGGGGGCAATGGACTCAGGGCTACACCTTC	CASSSRGGQWTQGYTF
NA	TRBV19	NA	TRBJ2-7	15	TGTGCCAGTAGTATAGATCATGTTAGCTCCTACGAGCAGTACTTC	CASSIDHVSSYEQYF
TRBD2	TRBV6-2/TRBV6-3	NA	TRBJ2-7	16	TGTGCCAGCAGTTTTAGCGGGGGGACCAGCTCCTACGAGCAGTACTTC	CASSFSGGTSSYEQYF
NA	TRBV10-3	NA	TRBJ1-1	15	TGTGCCATCAGTGAGTCGAAGGCGGGAGGCACTGAAGCTTTCTTT	CAISESKAGGTEAFF
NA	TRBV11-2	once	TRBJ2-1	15	TGTGCCAGCAGCTTAGGAGGGCGGGCGGGTTCTGAGCAGTTCTTC	CASSLGGRAGSEQFF
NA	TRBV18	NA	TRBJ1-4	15	TGTGCCAGCTCATCTCGACAAGGATCTATAGAAAAACTGTTTTTT	CASSSRQGSIEKLFF
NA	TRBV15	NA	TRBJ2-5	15	TGTGCCACCAGCAGAGAGAAGTCGGGAGTAGAGACCCAGTACTTC	CATSREKSGVETQYF
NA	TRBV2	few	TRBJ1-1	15	TGTGCCAGCAGTCCCCGGTGGAGGGGAGGAACTGAAGCTTTCTTT	CASSPRWRGGTEAFF
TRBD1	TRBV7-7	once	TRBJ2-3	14	TGTGCCAGCAGCTTTAGCCAGGGGGCAGATACGCAGTATTTT	CASSFSQGADTQYF
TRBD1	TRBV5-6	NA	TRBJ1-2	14	TGTGCCAGCAGCTCAGGGACAGCCTCATATGGCTACACCTTC	CASSSGTASYGYTF
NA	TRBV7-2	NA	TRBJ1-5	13	TGTGCCAGCAGCTTAGTACAGCGGCAGCCCCAGCATTTT	CASSLVQRQPQHF
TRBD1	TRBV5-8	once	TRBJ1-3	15	TGTGCCAGCAGCAGTGGACAGGGCTCTGGAAACACCATATATTTT	CASSSGQGSGNTIYF
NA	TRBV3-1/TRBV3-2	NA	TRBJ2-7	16	TGTGCCAGCAGCCAAGATTTGCGAGGGTCCGGCTACGAGCAGTACTTC	CASSQDLRGSGYEQYF
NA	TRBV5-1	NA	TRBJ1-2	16	TGCGCCAGCAGTGGGGGGGCGTTGGGCCGTACCAGTGGCTACACCTTC	CASSGGALGRTSGYTF
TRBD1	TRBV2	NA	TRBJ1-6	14	TGTGCCAGCAGCTCCGGGACAGGGGTCTCACCCCTCCACTTT	CASSSGTGVSPLHF
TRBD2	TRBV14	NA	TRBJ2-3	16	TGTGCCAGCAGCCAGCGCGCGGGGGGTTATACAGATACGCAGTATTTT	CASSQRAGGYTDTQYF
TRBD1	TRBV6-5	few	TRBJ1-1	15	TGTGCCAGCACCGTACGAGACAGGGTGAACACTGAAGCTTTCTTT	CASTVRDRVNTEAFF
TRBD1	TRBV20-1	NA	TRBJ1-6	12	TGCAGTGCTAGTTTCGGGACAGGGGGAATCCACTTT	CSASFGTGGIHF
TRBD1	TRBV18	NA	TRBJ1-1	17	TGTGCCAGCTCACCGCCCAGGGCCGGGACAGGCAACACTGAAGCTTTCTTT	CASSPPRAGTGNTEAFF
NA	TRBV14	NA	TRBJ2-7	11	TGTGCCAGCAGCCAACTTCTGGAGCAGTACTTC	CASSQLLEQYF
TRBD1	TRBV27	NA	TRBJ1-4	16	TGTGCCAGCAGTTTAAGTAAAGGGACAGGGTTGGTGAAACTGTTTTTT	CASSLSKGTGLVKLFF
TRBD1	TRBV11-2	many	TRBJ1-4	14	TGTGCCAGCAGCTTGGACCACAGGGGGAGCCGGCTGTTTTTT	CASSLDHRGSRLFF